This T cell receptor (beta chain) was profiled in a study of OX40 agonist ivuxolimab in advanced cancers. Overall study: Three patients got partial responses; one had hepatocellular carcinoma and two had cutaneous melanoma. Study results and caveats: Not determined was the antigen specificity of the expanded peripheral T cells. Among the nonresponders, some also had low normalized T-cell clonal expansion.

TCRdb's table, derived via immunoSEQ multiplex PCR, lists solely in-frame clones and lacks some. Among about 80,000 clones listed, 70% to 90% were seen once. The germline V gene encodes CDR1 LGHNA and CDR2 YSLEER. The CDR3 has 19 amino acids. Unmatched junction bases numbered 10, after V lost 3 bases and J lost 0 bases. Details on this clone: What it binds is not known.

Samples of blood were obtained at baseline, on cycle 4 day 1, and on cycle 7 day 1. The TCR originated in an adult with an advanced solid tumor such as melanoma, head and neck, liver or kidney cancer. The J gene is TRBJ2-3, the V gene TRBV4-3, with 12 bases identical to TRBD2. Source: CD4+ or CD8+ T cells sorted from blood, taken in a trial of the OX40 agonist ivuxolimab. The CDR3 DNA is TGCGCCAGCAGCCAGAGCTCACTAGCGGGAGGTGGTAGCACAGATACGCAGTATTTT. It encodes CASSQSSLAGGGSTDTQYF.